This T cell receptor beta chain was obtained from a study of blood T cell repertoires in COVID-19. On the study more broadly: In each case, the material was cDNA or gDNA derived from T cells, B-cell-depleted T cells, or PBMCs.

The CDR3 contains 15 residues. Germline V gives CDR1 SGHTA, CDR2 FQGNSA. V gave up 3 bases and J gave up 5 bases, with 11 bases separating them. Study processing details: Amplifying reference gene primers gave estimates of nucleated cell counts. Repertoires were generated with immunoSEQ multiplex PCR, while TCRdb's copy carries only in-frame clones and drops some. The DNA gave D and trimming, while V, J and clone size come from that table. The sample gives 350,000 to 400,000 clones, approximately 93% of which show up once; roughly 0.9% is in the top ten. The chain recombines TRBV7-2 with TRBJ1-6; maybe TRBD1 (6 bases). The source of this sequence is a woman between 40 and 55 years old who had been exposed to COVID-19. Specimen: PBMCs or T cells enriched from blood (not recorded which). CDR3 nucleotide sequence: TGTGCCAGCAGCTTCTCTTGGACAGATAATTCACCCCTCCACTTT. Encoded protein: CASSFSWTDNSPLHF. Looking up the rest from reference TRBV7-2 and TRBJ1-6 gives the full variable domain: GAGVSQSPSNKVTEKGKDVELRCDPISGHTALYWYRQSLGQGLEFLIYFQGNSAPDKSGLPSDRFSAERTGGSVSTLTIQRTQQEDSAVYLCASSFSWTDNSPLHFGNGTRLTVT.